This note documents a single TCR beta chain sequence. Germline-derived CDR1 and CDR2 are MDHEN and SYDVKM. CDR3 length: 15 residues. After removal of 6 bases from V and 2 bases from J, the junction contained 5 bases not matched to a gene. This sample was included in a study of blood T cell repertoires in COVID-19. Study summary: There were acute and convalescent COVID-19 samples, and they came from the United States, Italy and Spain. PBMCs, B-cell-depleted T cells, or T cells provided the cDNA or gDNA that made up the material.

Under the authors' procedure: Nucleated cell number was recorded as an estimate derived from reference gene primer amplification. Sequenced by immunoSEQ multiplex PCR; TCRdb stores in-frame clones only, minus some. That table furnishes V, J and clone size, whereas the DNA furnished D and trimming. The sample yields roughly 240,000 clones, 75% to 85% seen once. This chain joins TRBV28 and TRBJ1-5; 9 bases are shared with TRBD1. This receptor was taken from a woman between 65 and 79 years old with acute or convalescent COVID-19. Material: peripheral blood. CDR3 nucleotides: TGTGCCAGCAGACCCACAGGGGGCGGCAATCAGCCCCAGCATTTT. This translates into CASRPTGGGNQPQHF.